This T cell receptor (beta chain) stems from a study of CD8+ T cells in alopecia areata. In the study overall: The study gave tofacitinib for 6 to 18 months, then 6 months off drug. Study-level findings and limits: There were many expanded lesional clones persisting in scalp and blood during tofacitinib. TCR sharing across patients was less clear than in mice, possibly HLA-related. The link between baseline CD8+ expansion and response remains uncertain with one nonresponder.

Extraction of RNA preceded its reverse transcription into cDNA, which served as the sequencing template. Here immunoSEQ multiplex PCR was the method, and the copy in TCRdb shows in-frame clones only, minus some. The sample records more than 90,000 clones, roughly three fifths being singletons. The CDR3 covers 15 residues. With 4 bases removed from V and 5 bases from J, the gap between germline ends came to 18 bases. Per germline, CDR1 SGDLS and CDR2 YYNGEE. Treatment noted: oral pan-JAK inhibitor, 5-10 mg twice daily. Of note for this clone: Its specificity is not known.

The chain carries TRBV9 and TRBJ1-2; D is possibly TRBD1 (6 bases). The sample consisted of CD8+ T cells sorted from blood, taken between weeks 55 and 65, from a patient treated with tofacitinib. The TCR was taken from a human donor with alopecia areata. The CDR3 here is CASSPGVGTAYGYTF. The CDR3 nucleotides are TGTGCCAGCAGCCCAGGGGTTGGGACGGCTTATGGCTACACCTTC.